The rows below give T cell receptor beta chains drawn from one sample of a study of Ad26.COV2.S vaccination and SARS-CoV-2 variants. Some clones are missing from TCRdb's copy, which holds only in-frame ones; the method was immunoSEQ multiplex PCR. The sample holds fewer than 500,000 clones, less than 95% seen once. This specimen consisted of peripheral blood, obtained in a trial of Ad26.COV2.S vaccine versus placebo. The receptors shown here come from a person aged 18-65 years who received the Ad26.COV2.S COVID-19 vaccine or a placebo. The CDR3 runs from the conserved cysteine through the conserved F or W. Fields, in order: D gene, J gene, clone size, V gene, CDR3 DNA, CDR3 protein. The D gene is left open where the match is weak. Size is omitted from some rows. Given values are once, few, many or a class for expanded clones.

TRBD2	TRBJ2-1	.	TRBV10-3	TGTGCCATCAGTGAGTCGAGATTTATCGTAGCGGGAGAAATCTACAATGAGCAGTTCTTC	CAISESRFIVAGEIYNEQFF
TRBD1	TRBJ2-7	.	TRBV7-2	TGTGCCAGCAGGCCGGACAGGATGGGCTCCTACGAGCAGTACTTC	CASRPDRMGSYEQYF
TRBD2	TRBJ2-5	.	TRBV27	TGTGCCAGCAGTTTATCCGGGAGGGCCTGGGAGACCCAGTACTTC	CASSLSGRAWETQYF
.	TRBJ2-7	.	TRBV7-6	TGTGCCAGCAGCTCCCAACAGGGCACCTACGAGCAGTACTTC	CASSSQQGTYEQYF
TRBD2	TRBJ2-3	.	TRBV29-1	TGCAGCGTTGAAGGGGAGACGACGGGACTAGCGGGTGTACACACAGATACGCAGTATTTT	CSVEGETTGLAGVHTDTQYF
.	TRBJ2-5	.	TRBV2	TGTGCCAGCAGTTACGACATTCAAGAGACCCAGTACTTC	CASSYDIQETQYF
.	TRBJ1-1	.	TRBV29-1	TGCAGCGTCCGACAAGGAGTTTTCACTGAAGCTTTCTTT	CSVRQGVFTEAFF
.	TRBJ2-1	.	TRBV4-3	TGCACCAGCAGCCAAGACCCAGGAGCCTACAATGAGCAGTTCTTC	CTSSQDPGAYNEQFF
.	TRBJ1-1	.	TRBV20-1	TGCAGTGTCCCCGGGACAAGAAGAGCTTTCTTT	CSVPGTRRAFF
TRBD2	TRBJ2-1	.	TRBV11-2	TGTGCCAGCAGATCTATAGCGGGAGGCAGATACAATGAGCAGTTCTTC	CASRSIAGGRYNEQFF
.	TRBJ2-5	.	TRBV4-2	TGTGCCAGCAGCCAAGGGCCACTAGGAGCAGCCCAAGAGACCCAGTACTTC	CASSQGPLGAAQETQYF
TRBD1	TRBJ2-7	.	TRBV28	TGTGCCAGCAGTGGAAATACAGGGGACGCCTACGAGCAGTACTTC	CASSGNTGDAYEQYF
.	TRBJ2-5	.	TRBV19	TGTGCCAGTAGTCCTGGGGACGGCAAGTACCAAGAGACCCAGTACTTC	CASSPGDGKYQETQYF
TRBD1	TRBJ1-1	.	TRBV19	TGTGCCAGCGGGACAGGGGAAAACACTGAAGCTTTCTTT	CASGTGENTEAFF
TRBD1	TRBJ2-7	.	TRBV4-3	TGCGCCAGCAGCCAAGCCCCAGACAGGGCTGGGACCTACGAGCAGTACTTC	CASSQAPDRAGTYEQYF
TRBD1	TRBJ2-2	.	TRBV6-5	TGTGCCAGCAGTTCGGGACAGGGGGCTAGGAGCGGGGAGCTGTTTTTT	CASSSGQGARSGELFF
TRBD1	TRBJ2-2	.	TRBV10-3	TGTGCCATCAGACCCACAGGGGGGACCGGGGAGCTGTTTTTT	CAIRPTGGTGELFF
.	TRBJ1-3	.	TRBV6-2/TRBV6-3	TGTGCCAGCAGTCACGGACAGCTGCGGGCCGGAAACACCATATATTTT	CASSHGQLRAGNTIYF
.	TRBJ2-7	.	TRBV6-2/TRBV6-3	TGTGCCAGCAGCCACCAGCCCTTTCGCTACGAGCAGTACTTC	CASSHQPFRYEQYF
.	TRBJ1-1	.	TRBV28	TGTGCCAGCAGTTTGCCGGGGGGCACTGAAGCTTTCTTT	CASSLPGGTEAFF
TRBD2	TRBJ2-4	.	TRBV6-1	TGTGCCAGCAGTGAAAGGATTGGGCTAGCGGGAGGGCTAGCCAAAAACATTCAGTACTTC	CASSERIGLAGGLAKNIQYF
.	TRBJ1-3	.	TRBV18	TGTGCCAGCTCACCGAGGACAGCCTTTAACACCATATATTTT	CASSPRTAFNTIYF
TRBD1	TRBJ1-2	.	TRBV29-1	TGCAGCGTTGGCACCGGGACAGGGAACTATGGCTACACCTTC	CSVGTGTGNYGYTF
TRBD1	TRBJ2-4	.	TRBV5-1	TGCGCCAGCAGCTTTCTCGGACAGGGCTTAAACATTCAGTACTTC	CASSFLGQGLNIQYF
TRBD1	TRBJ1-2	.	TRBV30	TGTGCCTGGAGCGCACGAGGGGGCCGTGCGGATGGCTACACCTTC	CAWSARGGRADGYTF
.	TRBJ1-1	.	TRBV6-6	TGTGCCAGCAGTTACGTGGTGAACACTGAAGCTTTCTTT	CASSYVVNTEAFF
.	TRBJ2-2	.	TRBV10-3	TGTGCCATCAGTGACAGGGTTGGCACCGGGGAGCTGTTTTTT	CAISDRVGTGELFF
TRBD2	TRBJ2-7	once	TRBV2	TGTGCCAGCAGCCCAGCGGGGAGCGGGTTGACCTACGAGCAGTACTTC	CASSPAGSGLTYEQYF
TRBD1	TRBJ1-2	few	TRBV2	TGTGCCAGAGGGGACAGGGGGCAGGTCTATGGCTACACCTTC	CARGDRGQVYGYTF
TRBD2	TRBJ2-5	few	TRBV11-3	TGTGCCAGCAGCCCGGGACTAGAAGAAGAGACCCAGTACTTC	CASSPGLEEETQYF
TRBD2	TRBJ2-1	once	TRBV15	TGTGCCACCAGCAGAGGGGCGGGAGGGACCTACAATGAGCAGTTCTTC	CATSRGAGGTYNEQFF
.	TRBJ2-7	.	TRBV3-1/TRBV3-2	TGTGCCAGCAGCCACCGGCGCCTCCAGGCCTACGAGCAGTACTTC	CASSHRRLQAYEQYF
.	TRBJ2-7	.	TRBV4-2	TGTGCCAGCAGCCAAAGTCAGGGAAGCTCCTACGAGCAGTACTTC	CASSQSQGSSYEQYF
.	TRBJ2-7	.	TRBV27	TGTGCCAGCAGTCGAGGGGTGAGCTCCTACGAGCAGTACTTC	CASSRGVSSYEQYF
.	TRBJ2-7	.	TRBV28	TGTGCCAGCTCCCCCGGGACAAACCAATACGAGCAGTACTTC	CASSPGTNQYEQYF
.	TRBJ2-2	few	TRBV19	TGTGCCAGTAGTATAGTGGGTAGTCGGGGACCGAACACCGGGGAGCTGTTTTTT	CASSIVGSRGPNTGELFF
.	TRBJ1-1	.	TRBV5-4	TGTGCCAGCAGCTTGGGGCAGGAAGCTTTCTTT	CASSLGQEAFF
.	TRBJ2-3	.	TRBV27	TGTGCCAGCAGTCCCTCCAGGACAGCCGGCACAGATACGCAGTATTTT	CASSPSRTAGTDTQYF
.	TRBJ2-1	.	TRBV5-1	TGCGCCAGCAGCTCGATGGATTTCTACAATGAGCAGTTCTTC	CASSSMDFYNEQFF
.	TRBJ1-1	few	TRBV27	TGTGCCAGCCGTACCGGGGTAGAAGCTTTCTTT	CASRTGVEAFF
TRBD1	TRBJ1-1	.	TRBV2	TGTGCCAGCAGGGCAACAGGGGGCCCGAACACTGAAGCTTTCTTT	CASRATGGPNTEAFF
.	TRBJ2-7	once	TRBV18	TGTGCCAGCTCACCATTTACTGACAGCTCCTACGAGCAGTACTTC	CASSPFTDSSYEQYF
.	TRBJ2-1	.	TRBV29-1	TGCAGCGTTGCGCTCCGGGACAACCCGTACAATGAGCAGTTCTTC	CSVALRDNPYNEQFF
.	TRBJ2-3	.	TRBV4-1	TGCGCCAGCAGCCAAGATACGGGAGATACGCAGTATTTT	CASSQDTGDTQYF
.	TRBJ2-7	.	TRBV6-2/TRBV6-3	TGTGCCAGCAGTTACTCCCCTCCCGGATCGCCGTCCTACGAGCAGTACTTC	CASSYSPPGSPSYEQYF
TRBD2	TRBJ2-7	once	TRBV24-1	TGTGCCACCAGTGCGGGCGGGAGGGCTCCGGAGCAGTACTTC	CATSAGGRAPEQYF
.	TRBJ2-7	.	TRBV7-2	TGTGCCAGCAGCTTGGGGTGGGACTCCTCCTACGAGCAGTACTTC	CASSLGWDSSYEQYF
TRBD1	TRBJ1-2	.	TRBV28	TGTGCCAGCAGTTTCAGGGGGCTGGACTATGGCTACACCTTC	CASSFRGLDYGYTF
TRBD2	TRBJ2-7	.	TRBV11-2	TGTGCCAGCAGCTTAGCTTGGGGGGGACTGGCCTACGAGCAGTACTTC	CASSLAWGGLAYEQYF
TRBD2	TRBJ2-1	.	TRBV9	TGTGCCAGCAGCGTGGGTCTAGCGGGAGTTGGGGAGCAGTTCTTC	CASSVGLAGVGEQFF
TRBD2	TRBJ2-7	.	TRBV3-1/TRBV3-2	TGTGCCAGCAGCCAACGAGCGGGACCCGGCTACGAGCAGTACTTC	CASSQRAGPGYEQYF
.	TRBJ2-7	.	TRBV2	TGTGCCAGCTTATTACAGGGCAACTCCTACGAGCAGTACTTC	CASLLQGNSYEQYF
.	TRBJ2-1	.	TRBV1	TGCACCAGCAGCCAAAATAGGCTTTACGAAAAACATTTGCGACTAGCGGGAGGGTACAATGAGCAGTTCTTC	CTSSQNRLYEKHLRLAGGYNEQFF
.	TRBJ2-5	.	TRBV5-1	TGCGCCAGCAGTCTCAGCGGGCCGATTCAAGAGACCCAGTACTTC	CASSLSGPIQETQYF
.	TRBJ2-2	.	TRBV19	TGTGCCAGTAGCAAAGAGAGATGGGAGCTGTTTTTT	CASSKERWELFF
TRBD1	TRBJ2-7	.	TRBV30	TGTGCTTCAAGAGGACAGGGATCTTCCTACGAGCAGTACTTC	CASRGQGSSYEQYF